These 11 T cell receptor beta chains originate from one sample sequenced in a study of T cell responses to AZD1222 COVID-19 vaccine. Only in-frame clones appear in the TCRdb table, and some are missing; sequencing was by immunoSEQ multiplex PCR. Found here are about 120,000 clones, about 90% of them singletons; the top ten hold less than 6.5%. This specimen consisted of peripheral blood, obtained on day 0 of AZD1222 vaccination. Receptors originate from an adult in good health.

This clone was counted once. The gene calls are TRBV12-3 or TRBV12-4 and TRBJ1-1; D not certain. The CDR3 runs to 13 residues. V lost 3 bases, J lost 7 bases, and 12 bases lay in between. The CDR3 DNA sequence: TGTGCCAGCAGTTTGGGAGGGCGGCTTGAAGCTTTCTTT. It yields the protein CASSLGGRLEAFF.

The CDR3 spells CASSVDGGNTIYF. CDR3 bases: TGTGCCAGCAGCGTAGATGGTGGAAACACCATATATTTT. The J gene is TRBJ1-3, the V gene TRBV9; D is unclear. Germline V gives CDR1 SGDLS, CDR2 YYNGEE. The germline V and J ends were trimmed by 0 bases and 3 bases, with 4 bases remaining between them. The CDR3 loop spans 13 amino acids.

The DNA of the CDR3 is TGTGCCAGCAGCGTAGAGGGCGGGGTTACTGAAGCTTTCTTT. Its translation is CASSVEGGVTEAFF. V usage is TRBV9 and J usage is TRBJ1-1; no clear D. Trimming stripped 0 bases from V and 5 bases from J, with 11 bases between. Germline values: CDR1 SGDLS, CDR2 YYNGEE. The CDR3 runs to 14 residues.

The chain uses TRBV29-1 and TRBJ2-7; 10 bases agree with TRBD1. Trimming took 6 bases from V and 0 from J; bases not matched to a gene: 2. The CDR3 consists of 13 residues. CDR1 and CDR2 (germline): SQVTM, ANQGSEA. The CDR3 region is CSVGQGSSYEQYF. Here the CDR3 DNA reads TGCAGCGTGGGACAGGGGAGCTCCTACGAGCAGTACTTC.

The chain's CDR3 is CASSRDTGYNSPLHF. The CDR3 DNA follows: TGTGCCAGCAGCCGAGACACAGGGTATAATTCACCCCTCCACTTT. The chain has TRBV5-5 and TRBJ1-6; perhaps TRBD1 as D (6 bases). The CDR3 runs 15 residues. V lost 4 bases to trimming and J lost 4 bases, with 12 bases between them. Germline V gene sequence: CDR1 SGHKS, CDR2 YYEKEE (reference sequence).

J is TRBJ1-6 and V is TRBV28; no definite D call. The CDR3 covers 15 residues. Germline values: CDR1 MDHEN, CDR2 SYDVKM. V lost 8 bases, J lost 0 bases, and 11 bases lay in between. CDR3 residues: CASVRGTSYNSPLHF. The CDR3 DNA reads TGTGCCAGCGTCCGGGGAACCTCCTATAATTCACCCCTCCACTTT.

This rearrangement joins TRBV27 to TRBJ2-1; 8 bases line up with TRBD1. V lost 4 bases to trimming and J lost 6 bases; unmatched junction nucleotides: 20. Germline V CDR1 and CDR2: MNHEY, SMNVEV (reference sequence). CDR3 size: 19 residues. The CDR3 here is CASSSARSRGLGFLNEQFF. The CDR3 DNA reads as TGTGCCAGCAGTTCGGCCCGTTCCAGGGGGCTTGGATTTCTCAATGAGCAGTTCTTC.

This rearrangement joins TRBV27 to TRBJ2-3; 9 positions match TRBD1. CDR1 and CDR2 from the germline V gene are MNHEY and SMNVEV (reference sequence). J lost 4 bases, V lost 3 bases, and 11 bases had no gene match. CDR3 length: 17 amino acids. DNA of the CDR3: TGTGCCAGCAGTTTCCCTGGGACAGGGAGGTTGTCAGATACGCAGTATTTT. Translating gives CASSFPGTGRLSDTQYF.

The chain carries TRBV6-5 and TRBJ2-7, with D possibly matching TRBD1 (6 bases). V was pared by 6 bases and J by 3 bases, with 18 bases between. CDR3 size: 15 residues. CDR1 and CDR2 from the germline V gene are MNHEY and SVGAGI. The CDR3 region has the DNA TGTGCCAGCAGCCCCGACAGGTTCGTGGGCTACGAGCAGTACTTC. As protein: CASSPDRFVGYEQYF.

This chain links TRBV3-1 (or the pseudogene TRBV3-2) with TRBJ2-3; 7 positions agree with TRBD2. Germline V gene lookup returns CDR1 LGHDT and CDR2 YNNKEL (reference sequence). The ends lost 5 bases at V and 2 bases at J; junction bases unmatched: 1. The CDR3 has 13 residues. CDR3 protein: CASSSGVTDTQYF. The CDR3 DNA reads TGTGCCAGCAGCAGCGGGGTCACAGATACGCAGTATTTT.

The CDR3 DNA is TGCGCCAGCAGCAGACAGGGGAGCAATGAGCAGTTCTTC. Protein: CASSRQGSNEQFF. The V gene is TRBV5-1, the J gene TRBJ2-1, with 8 bases matching TRBD1. This CDR3 has 13 amino acids. V shed 4 bases and J 6 bases; nucleotides not matched to a gene: 3. Germline V CDR1 and CDR2: SGHRS, YFSETQ.